This TCR beta chain was identified in a study of cytomegalovirus exposure and HLA in healthy donors. Study-wide context: Early on, a data release was issued that held 80 million or so unique TCRs from HLA-typed donors.

Study-level points and caveats: The presence/absence work took it that sequencing depth was about the same across donors.

In regard to this clone: Its antigen is still unknown.

The PCR employed 60 Vbeta primers together with 13 Jbeta primers. Here immunoSEQ multiplex PCR was the method, and the copy in TCRdb shows in-frame clones only, minus some. The profile shows about 140,000 clones, around 78% of them singletons. V was pared by 5 bases and J by 4 bases, with 14 bases of the junction left unmatched. This CDR3 comprises 17 residues. Germline V CDR1 and CDR2: SGHTA, FQGNSA. This receptor was taken from a man aged 40-49 years in good health and CMV-seronegative. V is TRBV7-2 and J is TRBJ1-1; 9 bases agree with TRBD1. Specimen: PBMCs. For the CDR3, the DNA is TGTGCCAGCAGCACCCCGGACAGGGGTTTCCATTCCACTGAAGCTTTCTTT. This sequence encodes CASSTPDRGFHSTEAFF.